The rows below give T cell receptor beta chains drawn from one sample of a study of CD8+ T cells in alopecia areata. Profiling relied on immunoSEQ multiplex PCR, and the TCRdb table lists in-frame clones only, not all of them. The sample records about 190,000 clones, 60% being singletons. The source material was CD4+ T cells sorted from blood, sampled at week 4, from a patient treated with tofacitinib. The origin of the receptors is a human donor with alopecia areata. Both conserved end residues are part of each CDR3. D genes are given only for firm matches. Expanded clones are given a class, and other clones once, few, many or no size at all.

V	size	J	D	DNA	CDR3
TRBV5-1	.	TRBJ2-1	TRBD2	TGCGCCAGCAGCTTGGAGGGCGGGAGAGTATACAATGAGCAGTTCTTC	CASSLEGGRVYNEQFF
TRBV28	.	TRBJ2-2	.	TGTGCCAGCACCCCAGCCGTAGGGGGAGTTAGGGCCGGGGAGCTGTTTTTT	CASTPAVGGVRAGELFF
TRBV4-1	once	TRBJ2-7	TRBD1	TGCGCCAGCAGCCAAGAAGGAACAGGGGGCAGGACCTGGCAGTACTTC	CASSQEGTGGRTWQYF
TRBV9	.	TRBJ2-3	.	TGTGCCAGCAGCGTGTTAGGGCTAAGCACAGATACGCAGTATTTT	CASSVLGLSTDTQYF
TRBV5-1	.	TRBJ2-5	.	TGCGCCAGCAGCGGCATTGGGGAGACCCAGTACTTC	CASSGIGETQYF
TRBV5-1	few	TRBJ1-1	.	TGCGCCAGCAGCACGCGACCAGCGAACACTGAAGCTTTCTTT	CASSTRPANTEAFF
TRBV5-4	once	TRBJ1-2	.	TGTGCCAGCAGCTTGGACGACTTAGCTAACTATGGCTACACCTTC	CASSLDDLANYGYTF
TRBV29-1	.	TRBJ2-6	TRBD2	TGCAGCGTCGGACTAGCGGGAGCGATCTCTGGGGCCAACGTCCTGACTTTC	CSVGLAGAISGANVLTF
TRBV29-1	few	TRBJ2-7	.	TGCAGCGCGCAACCGGAGGGCCTCGAGCAGTACTTC	CSAQPEGLEQYF
TRBV2	.	TRBJ1-1	.	TGTGCCAGCAGTGAAGCGTTGACAGCGAACACTGAAGCTTTCTTT	CASSEALTANTEAFF
TRBV29-1	.	TRBJ2-7	TRBD1	TGCAGCGTTGGGGACAGGCGCGAGCAGTACTTC	CSVGDRREQYF
TRBV15	.	TRBJ2-5	.	TGTGCCACCAGCAGACCCCGCGGTCGGGAGACCCAGTACTTC	CATSRPRGRETQYF
TRBV7-9	few	TRBJ2-6	.	TGTGCCAGCAGCTTAAAGGGGCGCGGGGCCAACGTCCTGACTTTC	CASSLKGRGANVLTF
TRBV7-2	few	TRBJ2-7	.	TGTGCCAGCAGCTTAGAGGACGCTCGTACCTACGAGCAGTACTTC	CASSLEDARTYEQYF
TRBV4-2	.	TRBJ2-3	.	TGTGCCAGCAGCCGGGACAAGCGCTCCTTCCCGAACACGGTGGATACGCAGTATTTT	CASSRDKRSFPNTVDTQYF
TRBV5-1	few	TRBJ2-3	TRBD2	TGCGCCAGCAGTGGCGGGAGGAGCACAGATACGCAGTATTTT	CASSGGRSTDTQYF
TRBV5-1	.	TRBJ2-1	TRBD2	TGCGCCAGCAGATTTGAGGGACTAGCGGGACGAAATGAGCAGTTCTTC	CASRFEGLAGRNEQFF
TRBV28	.	TRBJ2-6	TRBD2	TGTGCCAGCCTCAAAGCGGGAGAGGCTGGGGCCAACGTCCTGACTTTC	CASLKAGEAGANVLTF
TRBV7-9	.	TRBJ2-6	.	TGTGCCGACCTCCTCTCTGGGGCCAACGTCCTGACTTTC	CADLLSGANVLTF
TRBV9	.	TRBJ2-5	.	TGTGCCAGCAGCGTCCGAGGGGAGACCCAGTACTTC	CASSVRGETQYF
TRBV6-5	few	TRBJ2-3	.	TGTGCCAGCAGTTCGATCGAGTCGCGCACAGATACGCAGTATTTT	CASSSIESRTDTQYF
TRBV6-1	.	TRBJ2-3	.	TGTGCCAGCAGTGAAATTAAAGATACGCAGTATTTT	CASSEIKDTQYF
TRBV19	.	TRBJ1-2	.	TGTGCCGTCTCGGCAGGCTATGGCTACACCTTC	CAVSAGYGYTF
TRBV4-2	.	TRBJ2-5	.	TGTGCCAGCAGCCAATTTTCGGGAACTATGGAGACCCAGTACTTC	CASSQFSGTMETQYF
TRBV5-1	.	TRBJ2-2	.	TGCGCCAGCAGCTTGGCCAACAAAGACACCGGGGAGCTGTTTTTT	CASSLANKDTGELFF
TRBV29-1	.	TRBJ2-3	.	TGCAGCGAATTCAGCACAGATACGCAGTATTTT	CSEFSTDTQYF
TRBV11-2	.	TRBJ2-5	.	TGTGCCAGCAGCCCTCAGACCGGGACTCCAGAGACCCAGTACTTC	CASSPQTGTPETQYF
TRBV30	.	TRBJ2-1	.	TGTGCCTGGGACACGACCTCCTACAATGAGCAGTTCTTC	CAWDTTSYNEQFF
TRBV29-1	few	TRBJ1-5	.	TGCAGCGTATTGATCGACAGTAATAATCAGCCCCAGCATTTT	CSVLIDSNNQPQHF
TRBV18	once	TRBJ2-4	TRBD1	TGTGCCAGCTCACCGGACAGGGACATTCAGTACTTC	CASSPDRDIQYF
TRBV5-1	few	TRBJ2-1	.	TGCGCCAGCAGCTTTAGGGCGGCTAGCTCCTACAATGAGCAGTTCTTC	CASSFRAASSYNEQFF
TRBV5-1	few	TRBJ2-1	.	TGCGCCAGCAGCATAACCTCAGGGTGGGGTGAGCAGTTCTTC	CASSITSGWGEQFF
TRBV11-1	.	TRBJ2-7	TRBD1	TGTGCCAGCAGCGTCGATCGACAGGGGTTCGAGCAGTACTTC	CASSVDRQGFEQYF
TRBV4-1	.	TRBJ2-4	.	TGCGCCAGCAGCCCGCCGAGGGGGTCCACAAACATTCAGTACTTC	CASSPPRGSTNIQYF
TRBV29-1	.	TRBJ1-2	TRBD1	TGCAGCGTTGATAAGGGGGCGGGTGGCTATGGCTACACCTTC	CSVDKGAGGYGYTF
TRBV30	.	TRBJ2-7	TRBD1	TGTGCCTGGAGCTCCGGGACAGACAGCTCCTACGAGCAGTACTTC	CAWSSGTDSSYEQYF
TRBV4-1	once	TRBJ2-7	.	TGCGCCAGCAGCCAAGATAGGATTGGACGGGGCGAGCAGTACTTC	CASSQDRIGRGEQYF
TRBV2	few	TRBJ2-7	TRBD1	TGTGCCAGCAGTGAAGACAGGGGGCGCGGTGAGCAGTACTTC	CASSEDRGRGEQYF
TRBV29-1	few	TRBJ2-5	.	TGCAGCGTCGCCTACAGGGAAGAGACCCAGTACTTC	CSVAYREETQYF
TRBV9	.	TRBJ2-5	TRBD2	TGTGCCAGCAGCGCTAGCGGCTTAGAGACCCAGTACTTC	CASSASGLETQYF
TRBV6-1	.	TRBJ2-1	TRBD2	TGTGCCAGCAGTGAGCGGGGGGGGACTAGCGCATTCCGCTCCTACAATGAGCAGTTCTTC	CASSERGGTSAFRSYNEQFF
TRBV11-1	.	TRBJ2-1	.	TGTGCCAGCAAGTCGGGTGGCCCCTACAATGAGCAGTTCTTC	CASKSGGPYNEQFF
TRBV29-1	.	TRBJ1-2	TRBD1	TGCAGCGTCCTGGGACAGGGGGCATCTCACGGCTACACCTTC	CSVLGQGASHGYTF
TRBV28	few	TRBJ2-1	.	TGTGCCAGCACAAGAAGCTCCTACAATGAGCAGTTCTTC	CASTRSSYNEQFF
TRBV25-1	few	TRBJ2-3	TRBD1	TGTGCCAGCAGTGAATCCCGGGACAGGGTTAAAGATACGCAGTATTTT	CASSESRDRVKDTQYF
TRBV5-6	.	TRBJ2-7	.	TGTGCCAGCAGCTTTAACAACTACGAGCAGTACTTC	CASSFNNYEQYF
TRBV6-6	.	TRBJ2-7	.	TGTGCCAGCAGTTCCAACTTAGTCTGGCAGTACTTC	CASSSNLVWQYF
TRBV28	.	TRBJ2-7	.	TGTGCCAGCAGTGTCAGCTCCCGGTTAGGCGAGCAGTACTTC	CASSVSSRLGEQYF
TRBV4-3	.	TRBJ2-3	.	TGCGCCAGCAGCCAAGGGATCTCAGGGGGCACAGATACGCAGTATTTT	CASSQGISGGTDTQYF
TRBV11-3	.	TRBJ2-1	.	TGTGCCAGCAGCTCTGGGGTCTACAATGAGCAGTTCTTC	CASSSGVYNEQFF
TRBV5-6	.	TRBJ2-5	.	TGTGCCAGCAGCTTGATGCTCACAGGGAAAGAGACCCAGTACTTC	CASSLMLTGKETQYF